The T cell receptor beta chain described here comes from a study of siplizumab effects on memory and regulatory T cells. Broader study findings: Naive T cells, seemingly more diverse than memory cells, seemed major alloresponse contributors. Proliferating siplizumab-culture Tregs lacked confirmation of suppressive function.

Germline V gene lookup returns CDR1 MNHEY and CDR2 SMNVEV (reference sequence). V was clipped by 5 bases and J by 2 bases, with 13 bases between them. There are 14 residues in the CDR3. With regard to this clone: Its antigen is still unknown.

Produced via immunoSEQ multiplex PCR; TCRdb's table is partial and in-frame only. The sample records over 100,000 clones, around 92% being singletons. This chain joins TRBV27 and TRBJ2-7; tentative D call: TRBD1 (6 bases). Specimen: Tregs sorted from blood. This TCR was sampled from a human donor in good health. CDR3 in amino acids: CASSATGPTYEQYF. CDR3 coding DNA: TGTGCCAGCAGTGCAACAGGGCCCACCTACGAGCAGTACTTC.